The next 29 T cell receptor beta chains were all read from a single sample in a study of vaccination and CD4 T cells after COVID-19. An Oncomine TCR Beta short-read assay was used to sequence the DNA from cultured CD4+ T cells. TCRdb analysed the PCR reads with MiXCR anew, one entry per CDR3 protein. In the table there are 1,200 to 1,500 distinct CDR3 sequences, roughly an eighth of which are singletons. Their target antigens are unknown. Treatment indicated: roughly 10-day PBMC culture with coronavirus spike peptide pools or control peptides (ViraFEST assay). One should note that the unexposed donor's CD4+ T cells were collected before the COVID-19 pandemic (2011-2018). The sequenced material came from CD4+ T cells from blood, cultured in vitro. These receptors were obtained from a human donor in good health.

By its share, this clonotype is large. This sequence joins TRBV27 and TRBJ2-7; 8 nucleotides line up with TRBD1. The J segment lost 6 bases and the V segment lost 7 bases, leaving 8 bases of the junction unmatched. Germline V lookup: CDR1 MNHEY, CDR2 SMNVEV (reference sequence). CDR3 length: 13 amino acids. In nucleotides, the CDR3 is TGTGCCAGCACCAAAAGACAGGGGAGCGAGCAGTACTTC. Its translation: CASTKRQGSEQYF.

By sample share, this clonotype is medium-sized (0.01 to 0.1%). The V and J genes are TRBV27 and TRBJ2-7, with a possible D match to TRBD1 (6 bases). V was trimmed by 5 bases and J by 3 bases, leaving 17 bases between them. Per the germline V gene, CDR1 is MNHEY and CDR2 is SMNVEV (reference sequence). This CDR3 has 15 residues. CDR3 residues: CASSPGGQPIYEQYF. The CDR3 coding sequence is TGTGCCAGCAGTCCAGGAGGACAGCCCATCTACGAGCAGTACTTC.

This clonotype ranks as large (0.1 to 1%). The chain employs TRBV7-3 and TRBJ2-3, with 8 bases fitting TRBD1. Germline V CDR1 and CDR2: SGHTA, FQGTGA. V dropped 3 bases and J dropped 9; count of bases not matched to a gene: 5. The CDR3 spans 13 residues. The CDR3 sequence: CASSLDRENTQYF. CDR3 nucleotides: TGTGCCAGCAGCTTGGACAGGGAAAACACGCAGTATTTT.

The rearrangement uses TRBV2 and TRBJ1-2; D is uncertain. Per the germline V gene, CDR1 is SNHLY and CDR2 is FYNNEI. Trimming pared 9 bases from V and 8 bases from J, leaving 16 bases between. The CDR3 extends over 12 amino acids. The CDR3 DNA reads TGTGCCAGTTCCCAAGAAAGCTACGGCTACACCTTC. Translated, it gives CASSQESYGYTF.

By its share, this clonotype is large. CDR3 DNA sequence: TGTGCCAGAGCATTGGACGGTGAGGCTTTCTTT. Amino acid sequence: CARALDGEAFF. The chain combines TRBV28 with TRBJ1-1; no clear D. The CDR3 totals 11 residues. With 9 bases removed from V and 11 bases from J, the gap between germline ends came to 16 bases. Germline CDR1 reads MDHEN; CDR2 reads SYDVKM.

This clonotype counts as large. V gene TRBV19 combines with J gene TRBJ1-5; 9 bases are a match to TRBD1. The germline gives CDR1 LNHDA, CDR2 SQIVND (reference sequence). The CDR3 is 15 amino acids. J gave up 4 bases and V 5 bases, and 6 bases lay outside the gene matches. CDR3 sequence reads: CASSADRGGNQPQHF. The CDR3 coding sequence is TGTGCCAGTAGTGCGGACAGGGGAGGTAATCAGCCCCAGCATTTT. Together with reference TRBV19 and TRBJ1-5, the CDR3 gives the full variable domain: DGGITQSPKYLFRKEGQNVTLSCEQNLNHDAMYWYRQDPGQGLRLIYYSQIVNDFQKGDIAEGYSVSREKKESFPLTVTSAQKNPTAFYLCASSADRGGNQPQHFGDGTRLSIL.

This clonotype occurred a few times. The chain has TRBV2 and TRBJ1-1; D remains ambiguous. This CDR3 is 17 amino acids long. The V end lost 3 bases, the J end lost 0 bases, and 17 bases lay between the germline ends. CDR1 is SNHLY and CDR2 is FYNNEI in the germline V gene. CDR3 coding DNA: TGTGCCAGCAGTGATATGGTGTGGGTGGGAATGAACACTGAAGCTTTCTTT. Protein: CASSDMVWVGMNTEAFF.

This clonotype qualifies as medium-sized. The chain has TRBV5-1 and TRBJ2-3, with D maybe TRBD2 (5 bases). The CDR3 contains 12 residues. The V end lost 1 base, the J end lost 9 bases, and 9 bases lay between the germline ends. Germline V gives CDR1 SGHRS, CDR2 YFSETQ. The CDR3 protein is CASSLTERTQYF. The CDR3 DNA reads TGCGCCAGCAGCTTGACCGAGCGGACGCAGTATTTT.

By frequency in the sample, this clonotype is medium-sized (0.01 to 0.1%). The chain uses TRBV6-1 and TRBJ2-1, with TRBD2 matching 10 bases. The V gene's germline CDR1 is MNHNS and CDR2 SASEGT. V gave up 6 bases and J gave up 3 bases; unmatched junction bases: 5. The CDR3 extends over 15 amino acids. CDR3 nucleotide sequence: TGTGCCAGCAGGGCCGGGACTAGCGTCTACAATGAGCAGTTCTTC. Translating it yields CASRAGTSVYNEQFF.

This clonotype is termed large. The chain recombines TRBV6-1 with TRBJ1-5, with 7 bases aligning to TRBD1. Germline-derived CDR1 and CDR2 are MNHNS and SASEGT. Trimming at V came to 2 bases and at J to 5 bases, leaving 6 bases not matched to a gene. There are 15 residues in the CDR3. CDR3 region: CASSERETGYQPQHF. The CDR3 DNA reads TGTGCCAGCAGTGAAAGGGAGACAGGGTATCAGCCCCAGCATTTT.

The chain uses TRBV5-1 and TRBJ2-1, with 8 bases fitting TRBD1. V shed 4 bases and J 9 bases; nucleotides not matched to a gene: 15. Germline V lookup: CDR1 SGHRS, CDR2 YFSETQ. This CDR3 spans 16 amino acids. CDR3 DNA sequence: TGCGCCAGCAGCCCCCGGACAGGGACTGGCTCGGGTGAGCAGTTCTTC. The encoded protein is CASSPRTGTGSGEQFF.

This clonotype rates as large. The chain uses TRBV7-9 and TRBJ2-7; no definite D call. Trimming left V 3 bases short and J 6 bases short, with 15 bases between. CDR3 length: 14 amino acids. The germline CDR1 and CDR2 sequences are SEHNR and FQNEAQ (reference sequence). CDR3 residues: CASSFDFRGSEQYF. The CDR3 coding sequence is TGTGCCAGCAGCTTTGACTTTAGAGGAAGCGAGCAGTACTTC.

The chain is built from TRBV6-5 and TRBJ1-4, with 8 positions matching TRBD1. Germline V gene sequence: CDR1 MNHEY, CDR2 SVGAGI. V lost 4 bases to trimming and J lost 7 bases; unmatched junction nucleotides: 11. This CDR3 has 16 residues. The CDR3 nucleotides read TGTGCCAGCAGTTCAACTACAGGGGGTGGGGGTGAAAAACTGTTTTTT. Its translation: CASSSTTGGGGEKLFF.

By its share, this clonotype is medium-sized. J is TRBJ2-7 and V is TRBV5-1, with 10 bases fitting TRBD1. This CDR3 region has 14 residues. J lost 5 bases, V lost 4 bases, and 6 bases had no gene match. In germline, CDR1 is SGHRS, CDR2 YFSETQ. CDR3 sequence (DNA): TGCGCCAGCAGCAGGGGACAGGGGAAAGACGAGCAGTACTTC. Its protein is CASSRGQGKDEQYF.

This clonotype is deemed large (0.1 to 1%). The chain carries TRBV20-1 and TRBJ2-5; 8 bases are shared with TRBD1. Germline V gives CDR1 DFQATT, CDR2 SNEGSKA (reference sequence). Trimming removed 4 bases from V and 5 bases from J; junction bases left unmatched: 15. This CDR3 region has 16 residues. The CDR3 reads CSANVNPGGGLETQYF. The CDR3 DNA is TGCAGTGCTAACGTTAATCCAGGGGGCGGTTTGGAGACCCAGTACTTC.

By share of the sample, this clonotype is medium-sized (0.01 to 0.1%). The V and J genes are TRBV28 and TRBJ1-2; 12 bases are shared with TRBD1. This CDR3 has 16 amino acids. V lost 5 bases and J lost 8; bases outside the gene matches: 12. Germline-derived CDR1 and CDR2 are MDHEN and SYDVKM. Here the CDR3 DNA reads TGTGCCAGCAGTCCTAACTTGGGACAGGGGGCGAACGGCTACACCTTC. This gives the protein CASSPNLGQGANGYTF.

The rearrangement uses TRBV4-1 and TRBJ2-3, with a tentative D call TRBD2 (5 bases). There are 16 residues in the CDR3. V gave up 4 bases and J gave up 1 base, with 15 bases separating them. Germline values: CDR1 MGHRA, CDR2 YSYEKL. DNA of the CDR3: TGCGCCAGCAGCCCCCTTGCGGGCCGGGGCACAGATACGCAGTATTTT. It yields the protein CASSPLAGRGTDTQYF.

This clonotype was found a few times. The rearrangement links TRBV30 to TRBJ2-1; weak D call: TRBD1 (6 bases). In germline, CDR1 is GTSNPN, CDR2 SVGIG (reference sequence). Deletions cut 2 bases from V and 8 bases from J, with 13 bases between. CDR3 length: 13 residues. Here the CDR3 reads CAWSYPGADEQFF. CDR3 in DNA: TGTGCCTGGAGTTATCCAGGGGCCGATGAGCAGTTCTTC.

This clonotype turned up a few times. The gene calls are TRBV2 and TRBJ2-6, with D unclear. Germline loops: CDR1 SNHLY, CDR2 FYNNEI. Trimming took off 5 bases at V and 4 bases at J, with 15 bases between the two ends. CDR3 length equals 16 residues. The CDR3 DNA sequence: TGTGCCAGCAGTTTTTCGACTCAAATGGGGGCCAACGTCCTGACTTTC. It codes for CASSFSTQMGANVLTF.

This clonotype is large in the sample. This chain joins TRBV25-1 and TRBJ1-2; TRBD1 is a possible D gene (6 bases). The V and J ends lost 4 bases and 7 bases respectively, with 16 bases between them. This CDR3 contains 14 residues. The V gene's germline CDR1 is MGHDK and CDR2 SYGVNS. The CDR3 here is CASSGDGGAGGYTF. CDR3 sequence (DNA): TGTGCCAGCAGTGGGGACGGGGGCGCGGGTGGCTACACCTTC.

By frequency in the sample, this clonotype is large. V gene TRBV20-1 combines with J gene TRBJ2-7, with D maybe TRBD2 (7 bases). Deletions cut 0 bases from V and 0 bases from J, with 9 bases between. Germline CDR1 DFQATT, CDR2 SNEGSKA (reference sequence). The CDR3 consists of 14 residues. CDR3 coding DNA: TGCAGTGCTAGAGAGCGGGGGCCCTCCTACGAGCAGTACTTC. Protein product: CSARERGPSYEQYF.

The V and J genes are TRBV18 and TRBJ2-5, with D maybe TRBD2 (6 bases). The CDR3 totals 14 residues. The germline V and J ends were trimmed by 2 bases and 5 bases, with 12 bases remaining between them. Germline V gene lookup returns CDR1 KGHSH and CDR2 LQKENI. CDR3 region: CASSPSGRAETQYF. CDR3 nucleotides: TGTGCCAGCTCACCAAGCGGGCGGGCGGAGACCCAGTACTTC.

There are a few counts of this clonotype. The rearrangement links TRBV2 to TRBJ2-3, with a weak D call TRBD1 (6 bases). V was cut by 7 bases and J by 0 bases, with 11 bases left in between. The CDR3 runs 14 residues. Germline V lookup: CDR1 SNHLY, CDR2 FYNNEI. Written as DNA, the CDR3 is TGTGCCAGCATTTGGACAGCTAGCACAGATACGCAGTATTTT. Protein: CASIWTASTDTQYF.

CDR3 bases: TGTGCCAGCTCACTCGGACAGGCCGGGGAGCTGTTTTTT. Its protein is CASSLGQAGELFF. V gene TRBV18 combines with J gene TRBJ2-2, with TRBD1 matching over 7 bases. Germline values: CDR1 KGHSH, CDR2 LQKENI. V shed 4 bases, J shed 6 bases, and the junction held 2 bases outside the gene matches. The CDR3 has 13 residues.

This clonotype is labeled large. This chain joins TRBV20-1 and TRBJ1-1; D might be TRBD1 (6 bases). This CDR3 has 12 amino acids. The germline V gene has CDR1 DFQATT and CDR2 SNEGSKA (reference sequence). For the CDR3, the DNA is TGCAGCGTTGGACAGCCGAACACTGAAGCTTTCTTT. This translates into CSVGQPNTEAFF.

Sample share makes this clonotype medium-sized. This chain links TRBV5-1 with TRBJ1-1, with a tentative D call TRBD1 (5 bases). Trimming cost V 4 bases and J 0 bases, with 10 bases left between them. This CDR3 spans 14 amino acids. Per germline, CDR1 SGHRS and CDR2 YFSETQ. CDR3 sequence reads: CASSVDTLNTEAFF. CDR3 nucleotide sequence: TGCGCCAGCAGCGTGGACACCTTGAACACTGAAGCTTTCTTT.

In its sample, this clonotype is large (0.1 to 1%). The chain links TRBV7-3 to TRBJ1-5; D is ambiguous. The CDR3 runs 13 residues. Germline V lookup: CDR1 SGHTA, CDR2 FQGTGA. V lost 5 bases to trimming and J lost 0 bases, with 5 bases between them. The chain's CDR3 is CASSPNSNQPQHF. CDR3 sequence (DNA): TGTGCCAGCAGCCCAAATAGCAATCAGCCCCAGCATTTT.

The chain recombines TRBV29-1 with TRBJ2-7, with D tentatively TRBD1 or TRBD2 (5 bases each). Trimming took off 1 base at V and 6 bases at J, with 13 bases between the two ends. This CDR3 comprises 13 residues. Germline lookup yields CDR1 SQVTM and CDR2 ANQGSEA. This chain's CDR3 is CSVEGGLAAEQYF. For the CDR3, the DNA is TGCAGCGTTGAAGGGGGCCTAGCCGCCGAGCAGTACTTC.

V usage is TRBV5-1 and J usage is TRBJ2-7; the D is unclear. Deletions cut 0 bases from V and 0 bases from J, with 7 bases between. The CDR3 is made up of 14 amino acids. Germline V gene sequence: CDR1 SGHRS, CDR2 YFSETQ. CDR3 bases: TGCGCCAGCAGCTTGGGATTGAGCTCCTACGAGCAGTACTTC. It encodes CASSLGLSSYEQYF.